This T cell receptor beta chain was observed in a study of shared clonotypes between healthy human individuals. This clone was counted a single time. This table comes from immunoSEQ multiplex PCR, and its TCRdb copy is limited to in-frame clones, with some not included. The sample holds 950,000 to 1,200,000 clones, roughly 80% seen once. The germline gives CDR1 SEHNR, CDR2 FQNEAQ (reference sequence). The CDR3 contains 15 residues. The V end lost 2 bases, the J end lost 3 bases, and 11 bases lay between the germline ends. The receptor was derived from a man younger than 30 in good health. Some clones in this sample may be carry-over from other donors' samples. The chain employs TRBV7-9 and TRBJ1-5; D is undetermined. Material: memory CD4+ T cells from PBMCs. The subset is: CD45RA-negative fraction. The CDR3 sequence is CASSLMAGDNQPQHF. In DNA, the CDR3 is TGTGCCAGCAGCTTAATGGCCGGAGACAATCAGCCCCAGCATTTT.